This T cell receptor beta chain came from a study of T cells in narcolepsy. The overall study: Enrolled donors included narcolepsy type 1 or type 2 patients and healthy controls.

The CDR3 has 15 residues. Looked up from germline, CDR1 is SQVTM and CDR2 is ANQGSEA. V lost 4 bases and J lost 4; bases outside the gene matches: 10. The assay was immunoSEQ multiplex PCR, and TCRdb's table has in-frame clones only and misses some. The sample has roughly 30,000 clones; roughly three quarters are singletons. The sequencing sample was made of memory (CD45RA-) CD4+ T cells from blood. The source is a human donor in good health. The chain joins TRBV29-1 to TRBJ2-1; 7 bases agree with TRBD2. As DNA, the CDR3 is TGCAGCGTTGCTCCAGGCGGGACTAAATACAATGAGCAGTTCTTC. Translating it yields CSVAPGGTKYNEQFF.